This TCR beta chain is drawn from a study of lymphopenia after photon versus proton radiotherapy. Study results and caveats: Proton therapy kept repertoires fairly stable, unlike photons, which gained effector/memory cells.

Germline V CDR1 and CDR2: MNHEY, SMNVEV (reference sequence). The CDR3 spans 14 residues. V gave up 5 bases and J gave up 4 bases, with 12 bases separating them. The assay was immunoSEQ multiplex PCR, and TCRdb's table has in-frame clones only and misses some. The data contain approximately 9,100 clones, about 91% of them singletons. As to this clone: Its cognate antigen is unknown.

Specimen: peripheral blood, collected from a patient treated with photon-based radiotherapy. This chain uses TRBV27 with TRBJ1-5; TRBD1 might be the D (6 bases). The TCR sequence derives from a man older than 75 with cholangiocarcinoma. The CDR3 protein is CASSTQQGNQPQHF. CDR3 nucleotide sequence: TGTGCCAGCAGTACCCAACAGGGAAATCAGCCCCAGCATTTT.